These 14 T cell receptor beta chains originate from one sample sequenced in a study of blood T cell repertoires in COVID-19. The method was immunoSEQ multiplex PCR; TCRdb's version includes in-frame clones alone and lacks a portion of them. The data show 200,000 to 300,000 clones, 85% to 90% seen once. Sequenced material: PBMCs or T cells enriched from blood (not recorded which). Receptor source: a woman in her 30s who had recovered from COVID-19.

V is TRBV21-1 and J is TRBJ2-3; TRBD2 is the table's D call, not checked against the DNA. TRBV21-1 is tagged as a pseudogene. This CDR3 has 16 residues. CDR3 sequence: CASSKYSGGRVITQYF. Written as DNA, the CDR3 is TGTGCCAGCAGCAAATATAGTGGAGGGAGGGTGATTACGCAGTATTTT.

The rearrangement links TRBV5-1 to TRBJ2-7; 12 bases are a match to TRBD2. Trimming removed 0 bases from V and 6 bases from J; junction bases left unmatched: 4. This CDR3 region has 15 residues. CDR1 and CDR2 from the germline V gene are SGHRS and YFSETQ. CDR3 in DNA: TGCGCCAGCAGCTTGGCTTTACTAGCGGGAGGCGAGCAGTACTTC. This sequence encodes CASSLALLAGGEQYF.

This sequence joins TRBV7-2 and TRBJ1-1; no clear D. Per the germline V gene, CDR1 is SGHTA and CDR2 is FQGNSA. V dropped 5 bases and J dropped 7 bases, with 14 bases sitting between them. The CDR3 covers 13 residues. CDR3 sequence reads: CASSQNHRGEAFF. In DNA, the CDR3 is TGTGCCAGCAGCCAGAACCACCGGGGTGAAGCTTTCTTT.

This clone was picked up a small number of times. The CDR3 sequence is CASSPQGSEWQYF. In DNA form, the CDR3 reads TGTGCCAGCTCACCACAGGGGTCTGAGTGGCAGTACTTC. This chain connects TRBV18 to TRBJ2-7, with D perhaps TRBD1 (5 bases). There are 13 residues in the CDR3. Trimming removed 1 base at V and 9 bases at J, with 13 bases between. Germline V gene sequence: CDR1 KGHSH, CDR2 LQKENI.

The DNA for the CDR3 is TGCAGCGTTGAAGGGGGACTAGCGTACTACAATGAGCAGTTCTTC. It yields the protein CSVEGGLAYYNEQFF. The J gene is TRBJ2-1, the V gene TRBV29-1; 10 bases are a match to TRBD2. The CDR3 has 15 amino acids. V was pared by 1 base and J by 3 bases, with 3 bases of the junction left unmatched. Germline V lookup: CDR1 SQVTM, CDR2 ANQGSEA.

V usage is TRBV6-5 and J usage is TRBJ2-4, with 7 nucleotides matching TRBD1. This CDR3 region has 15 residues. With 5 bases clipped from V and 6 bases from J, the junction kept 10 bases outside the gene matches. Germline V gene sequence: CDR1 MNHEY, CDR2 SVGAGI. CDR3 in DNA: TGTGCCAGCAGTAGATCGACAGGGTCAATAAACATTCAGTACTTC. Its translation: CASSRSTGSINIQYF.

The genes are TRBV19 and TRBJ2-5; no clear D gene. Germline V lookup: CDR1 LNHDA, CDR2 SQIVND (reference sequence). The CDR3 sequence is 16 residues long. The ends were cut back, 4 bases at V and 1 base at J, with 16 bases in the middle. The DNA of the CDR3 is TGTGCCAGTAGTACCTTATTACACGGGTTCCAAGAGACCCAGTACTTC. Amino acid sequence: CASSTLLHGFQETQYF.

This clone was seen a single time. The chain couples TRBV7-2 to TRBJ2-3; D unresolved. This CDR3 is built from 15 residues. Germline V gene sequence: CDR1 SGHTA, CDR2 FQGNSA. V was trimmed by 3 bases and J by 1 base, leaving 11 bases between them. The CDR3 region is CASSFFAHGTDTQYF. CDR3 DNA sequence: TGTGCCAGCAGCTTTTTCGCACATGGCACAGATACGCAGTATTTT. The whole variable domain, remainder taken from reference TRBV7-2 and TRBJ2-3, is GAGVSQSPSNKVTEKGKDVELRCDPISGHTALYWYRQSLGQGLEFLIYFQGNSAPDKSGLPSDRFSAERTGGSVSTLTIQRTQQEDSAVYLCASSFFAHGTDTQYFGPGTRLTVL.

The genes are TRBV20-1 and TRBJ2-1, with 9 bases aligning to TRBD2. The CDR3 length is 16 residues. Per germline, CDR1 DFQATT and CDR2 SNEGSKA (reference sequence). Losses at the gene ends were 3 bases for V and 7 bases for J; bases not matched to a gene: 13. This CDR3 reads CSASQASGKGWNEQFF. The CDR3 DNA follows: TGCAGTGCTAGTCAGGCTAGCGGGAAGGGTTGGAATGAGCAGTTCTTC.

This rearrangement joins TRBV10-3 to TRBJ2-1; TRBD2 agrees at 8 bases. In germline, CDR1 is ENHRY, CDR2 SYGVKD. This CDR3 spans 15 amino acids. With V trimmed by 2 bases and J by 15 bases, 15 bases remained unmatched. The CDR3 loop is CAISEGVGQRESRFF. The CDR3 DNA reads TGTGCCATCAGTGAGGGAGTTGGGCAGCGGGAGAGTCGGTTCTTC.

The chain couples TRBV27 to TRBJ1-5, with 7 bases that match TRBD1. The CDR3 sequence is 15 residues long. Looked up from germline, CDR1 is MNHEY and CDR2 is SMNVEV (reference sequence). V lost 6 bases and J lost 5; bases outside the gene matches: 10. CDR3 in amino acids: CASRKDREYDQPQHF. Here the CDR3 DNA reads TGTGCCAGCAGGAAAGACAGGGAGTACGATCAGCCCCAGCATTTT.

V usage is TRBV4-2 and J usage is TRBJ1-4; the match to TRBD1 covers 10 bases. Trimming cost V 0 bases and J 10 bases; bases outside gene matches: 5. Looked up from germline, CDR1 is LGHNA and CDR2 is YNFKEQ. This CDR3 spans 15 amino acids. This CDR3 is CASSQEAGDRGKLFF. CDR3 in DNA: TGTGCCAGCAGCCAAGAAGCAGGGGACAGGGGAAAACTGTTTTTT.

V is TRBV6-2 or TRBV6-3 and J is TRBJ2-2; 7 nucleotides match TRBD1. The CDR3 has 16 amino acids. V gave up 2 bases and J gave up 4 bases; unmatched junction bases: 7. Germline loops: CDR1 MNHEY, CDR2 SVGEGT. The CDR3 spells CASSYLGTASTGELFF. The CDR3 nucleotides read TGTGCCAGCAGTTACCTCGGGACAGCATCCACCGGGGAGCTGTTTTTT.

The rearrangement uses TRBV9 and TRBJ1-6, with 10 bases identical to TRBD1. The ends lost 4 bases at V and 10 bases at J; junction bases unmatched: 5. Germline values: CDR1 SGDLS, CDR2 YYNGEE. There are 14 residues in the CDR3. As DNA, the CDR3 is TGTGCCAGCAGCACCGGACAGGGGGTATCACCCCTCCACTTT. As protein: CASSTGQGVSPLHF. Filled out from reference TRBV9 and TRBJ1-6, the complete variable domain reads DSGVTQTPKHLITATGQRVTLRCSPRSGDLSVYWYQQSLDQGLQFLIQYYNGEERAKGNILERFSAQQFPDLHSELNLSSLELGDSALYFCASSTGQGVSPLHFGNGTRLTVT.